Here is one TCR beta chain with its context. Original handling: It was from reference gene primer amplification that nucleated cell counts were estimated. TCRdb keeps only in-frame clones here, not all; method: immunoSEQ multiplex PCR. V and J calls and clone size are as listed in that table; D and trimming were resolved from the DNA. The profile shows 150,000 or so clones, around 79% of them singletons. This sample was included in a study of blood T cell repertoires in COVID-19. Across the study: Samples of COVID-19 (acute and convalescent) were obtained from the United States, Italy and Spain.

This CDR3 region has 19 residues. The V and J ends lost 0 bases and 5 bases, in that order; junction bases with no gene match: 14. Germline-derived CDR1 and CDR2 are LGHNA and YNFKEQ. This receptor was obtained from a man at least 80 years old with acute or convalescent COVID-19. Specimen: peripheral blood. The chain links TRBV4-2 to TRBJ2-1; 9 bases are a match to TRBD2. The CDR3 coding sequence is TGTGCCAGCAGCCAAGAACTATCGGCGGGGGGGCCTTTCCACAATGAGCAGTTCTTC. This gives the protein CASSQELSAGGPFHNEQFF.